A selection of T cell receptor beta chains follows, all from one sample in a study of blood T cell repertoires in COVID-19. This table comes from immunoSEQ multiplex PCR, and its TCRdb copy is limited to in-frame clones, with some not included. In the table there are around 140,000 clones, 75% to 90% of which are singletons. The sequenced sample was peripheral blood. The origin of the receptors is a man in his fifties who had recovered from COVID-19. CDR3s include the opening cysteine and the closing phenylalanine or tryptophan. Expanded clones get a size class; other rows say once, few or many, or leave the size out.

CASSSRDSPTDTQYF,TRBV19,.
CSVAHINTEAFF,TRBV29-1,.
CASSLGGGASYEQYF,TRBV11-3,.
CASSLGSASGLDTQYF,TRBV5-4,.
CASSSPGTGGVETQYF,TRBV27,.
CASSPGITEAFF,TRBV7-2,.
CASSLEAGLETQYF,TRBV5-1,.
CASKGQTNFEQYF,TRBV19,.
CASSEVSAGNEKLFF,TRBV6-1,.
CASSLGVAGPKGDTQYF,TRBV7-3,.
CASSGRTSPTDTQYF,TRBV9,.
CSVDGQGGTGELFF,TRBV29-1,once
CASSPYVGGEGQPQHF,TRBV18,.
CASRGLGGSGYTF,TRBV12-3/TRBV12-4,.
CSVEDQGAGGYTF,TRBV29-1,.
CASSQDLAGPQPQHF,TRBV4-3,.
CASSLEGTSGGQETQYF,TRBV5-1,.
CASSADREETQYF,TRBV5-4,.
CASWDPGTGDEKLFF,TRBV2,.
CASSVAGAGGGRNIQYF,TRBV9,.
CASSPSTGNYGYTF,TRBV11-3,.
CASTSWATDTQYF,TRBV2,.
CASSLNPGQGGEKLFF,TRBV5-5,.
CASSTGGAGNTIYF,TRBV10-2,.
CASSLLRDRSPYGYTF,TRBV5-1,.
CASSLARTSGGANEQFF,TRBV11-2,.
CASSLVPQWGGGYTF,TRBV5-1,.
CASSAPGTGGTEAFF,TRBV7-9,.
CASSLVGGPDIQYF,TRBV5-1,once
CASSQGRIAGGTGELFF,TRBV3-1/TRBV3-2,.
CASTDGSTNQPQHF,TRBV19,.
CASSLRSGGTNTGELFF,TRBV7-2,.
CASSLGGGSHTEAFF,TRBV5-1,once
CSVVSGENTEAFF,TRBV29-1,.
CASSVPGTSNYNEQFF,TRBV5-6,.
CASRSQKMDGYTF,TRBV2,.
CASSLGYFQYNEQFF,TRBV6-5,.
CASSQPQGNYGYTF,TRBV4-1,.
CASSFPSYGYTF,TRBV12-3/TRBV12-4,once
CASSPGGSTDTQYF,TRBV18,.
CASGGASEAFF,TRBV5-6,.
CASSLDLRVGNTIYF,TRBV7-9,.
CASSPPGQKPTDTQYF,TRBV4-1,.
CASSLTSGETDTQYF,TRBV5-1,.
CASSPYAVGNYGYTF,TRBV11-2,.
CASTGLAGGEQFF,TRBV12-3/TRBV12-4,.
CASSLRQGAAGELFF,TRBV7-2,.
CASSPRIGTDMNTEAFF,TRBV18,.
CASSARGARSYEQYF,TRBV6-5,.
CASSFSGTSGGEETQYF,TRBV9,few
CASSFGSTDTQYF,TRBV12-3/TRBV12-4,few
CASSLTRTANYGYTF,TRBV7-3,once
CASSTTATYEQYF,TRBV19,few